What follows are 27 T cell receptor beta chains derived from one specimen sequenced in a study of blood T cells in healthy people across ages. Then a second PCR, running about 6 to 11 cycles, was carried out with a sample-barcoded 5' primer and a J-beta primer mix. Each CDR3 protein gets one entry after TCRdb re-called the 5' RACE reads with MiXCR. Seen here are 850,000 to 950,000 distinct CDR3 sequences, less than 35% observed once, and the top ten hold roughly 17%. Material: blood. These TCRs come from a woman aged 80 or over in good health.

The gene calls are TRBV12-3 or TRBV12-4 and TRBJ1-2; 10 bases align to TRBD1. This CDR3 is 13 amino acids long. V gave up 4 bases and J gave up 8 bases; unmatched junction bases: 4. DNA for the CDR3: TGTGCCAGCAGTTGGACAGGGGGTGTAGGCTACACCTTC. Amino acid sequence: CASSWTGGVGYTF.

This chain connects TRBV7-2 to TRBJ2-7; no reliable D call. V was shortened by 1 base and J by 0 bases, with 10 bases between the two germline ends. Germline lookup yields CDR1 SGHTA and CDR2 FQGNSA. CDR3 size: 15 residues. The CDR3 sequence is CASSLVWKASYEQYF. The CDR3 DNA is TGTGCCAGCAGCTTAGTTTGGAAAGCCTCCTACGAGCAGTACTTC.

CDR3 amino acids: CASSLVSPPREQFF. CDR3 bases: TGCGCCAGCAGCTTGGTAAGTCCACCCCGTGAGCAGTTCTTC. The gene calls are TRBV5-1 and TRBJ2-1; D gene uncertain. Trimming left V 0 bases short and J 9 bases short, with 13 bases between. This CDR3 spans 14 amino acids. Germline V CDR1 and CDR2: SGHRS, YFSETQ.

This clonotype was seen at least ten times. The chain couples TRBV7-8 to TRBJ2-5, with TRBD2 identical over 11 bases. Germline lookup yields CDR1 SGHVS and CDR2 FQNEAQ. This CDR3 is 18 amino acids long. With 4 bases clipped from V and 5 bases from J, the junction kept 15 bases outside the gene matches. CDR3 sequence: CASSSPLGSGGAGETQYF. CDR3 DNA: TGTGCCAGCAGCTCCCCCTTGGGTAGCGGGGGGGCCGGGGAGACCCAGTACTTC.

As to this clonotype: This may come from a read error, since a much larger clone is one base off. The genes are TRBV12-3 or TRBV12-4 and TRBJ2-3; D possibly corresponds to TRBD2 (7 bases). The germline V and J ends were trimmed by 5 bases and 10 bases, with 22 bases remaining between them. The CDR3 length is 15 residues. The CDR3 protein is CASSLGGGRDYAQYF. Written as DNA, the CDR3 is TGTGCCAGCAGTCTGGGGGGGGGGCGTGACTATGCGCAGTATTTT.

The rearrangement uses TRBV6-5 and TRBJ1-1; 8 nucleotides match TRBD1. V lost 5 bases and J lost 5; bases outside the gene matches: 7. The CDR3 totals 14 residues. Germline V lookup: CDR1 MNHEY, CDR2 SVGAGI. For the CDR3, the DNA is TGTGCCAGCAGTCCGGACAGGGTTGGGACTGAAGCTTTCTTT. Residues: CASSPDRVGTEAFF.

This clonotype showed up many times. This chain connects TRBV5-6 to TRBJ1-1; D is perhaps TRBD1 (5 bases). From germline, CDR1 is SGHDT and CDR2 YYEEEE. This CDR3 contains 15 residues. Trimming took 0 bases from V and 6 from J, leaving 15 bases between them. CDR3 residues: CASSLGTGADAEAFF. Written as DNA, the CDR3 is TGTGCCAGCAGCTTGGGAACCGGGGCGGACGCTGAAGCTTTCTTT.

Points on this clonotype: A much larger clone is a single base away; this may be a read error. J is TRBJ1-2 and V is TRBV18; D ambiguous. Germline V gives CDR1 KGHSH, CDR2 LQKENI. Trimming pared 3 bases from V and 2 bases from J, leaving 13 bases between. CDR3 length equals 15 residues. The CDR3 loop reads CASSPRALLNYGYTF. In DNA, the CDR3 is TGTGCCAGCTCACCTAGAGCCCTCCTAAACTATGGCTACACCTTC.

The rearrangement joins TRBV3-1 to TRBJ2-7, with unresolved D. Trimming pared 2 bases from V and 0 bases from J, leaving 8 bases between. The CDR3 covers 14 residues. Germline loops: CDR1 LGHDT, CDR2 YNNKEL (reference sequence). The DNA for the CDR3 is TGTGCCAGCAGCCAAACTCGAAGCTCCTACGAGCAGTACTTC. It encodes CASSQTRSSYEQYF.

Ten or more counts support this clonotype. V usage is TRBV6-2 or TRBV6-3 and J usage is TRBJ1-1, with 8 bases aligning to TRBD1. J gave up 2 bases and V 2 bases, and 4 bases lay outside the gene matches. The length of the CDR3 is 15 residues. Germline-derived CDR1 and CDR2 are MNHEY and SVGEGT. This chain's CDR3 is CASSYGGTGNTEAFF. The CDR3 region has the DNA TGTGCCAGCAGTTACGGTGGGACAGGAAACACTGAAGCTTTCTTT.

This clonotype was seen at least ten times. The rearrangement uses TRBV20-1 and TRBJ2-7; TRBD2 aligns across 9 bases. The CDR3 spans 14 residues. V lost 4 bases and J lost 2; bases outside the gene matches: 6. The germline gives CDR1 DFQATT, CDR2 SNEGSKA (reference sequence). DNA for the CDR3: TGCAGTGCTATGTCTAGCGGGGCCACCTACGAGCAGTACTTC. As protein: CSAMSSGATYEQYF.

This clonotype was seen a few times. The genes are TRBV10-3 and TRBJ2-7, with 7 bases that match TRBD2. The trim removed 4 bases at V and 6 bases at J, leaving 9 bases unmatched. This CDR3 is built from 14 residues. Germline values: CDR1 ENHRY, CDR2 SYGVKD. CDR3 amino acids: CAISGGGGLREQYF. The CDR3 region has the DNA TGTGCCATCAGTGGGGGGGGTGGGCTGCGCGAGCAGTACTTC.

This clonotype was detected many times. This rearrangement joins TRBV6-6 to TRBJ1-6, with a tentative D call TRBD1 (5 bases). Trimming took 11 bases from V and 1 from J, leaving 12 bases between them. The CDR3 spans 14 residues. CDR1 and CDR2 (germline): MNHNY, SVGAGI (reference sequence). CDR3 residues: CASNPGSYNSPLHF. The CDR3 DNA sequence: TGTGCCTCGAACCCAGGGTCCTATAATTCACCCCTCCACTTT.

About this clonotype itself: Germline and junction disagree at one end, which may indicate a read error. This chain connects TRBV4-1 to TRBJ2-1, with D perhaps TRBD1 (6 bases). The CDR3 totals 15 residues. Germline assignment: CDR1 MGHRA and CDR2 YSYEKL. The CDR3 nucleotides are TGCGCCAGCAGCCAAGCCTCACAGCGGACAGATGAGGAGTTCTTC. Translated: CASSQASQRTDEEFF.

This clonotype came up a few times. The V and J genes are TRBV12-3 or TRBV12-4 and TRBJ1-5; the match to TRBD1 covers 9 bases. Trimming took 7 bases from V and 1 from J; bases not matched to a gene: 11. The CDR3 sequence is 17 residues long. CDR3 DNA: TGTGCCAGCATGAGGGACAGGGTTAGGAGAAGCAATCAGCCCCAGCATTTT. This translates into CASMRDRVRRSNQPQHF.

The chain couples TRBV6-5 to TRBJ2-1; the D is unclear. Trimming took 2 bases from V and 11 from J, leaving 13 bases between them. The CDR3 sequence is 13 residues long. CDR1 is MNHEY, CDR2 SVGAGI, per germline. CDR3 in DNA: TGTGCCAGCAGTTACCAGGAATTTCCCCAGCAGTTCTTC. This sequence encodes CASSYQEFPQQFF.

The chain uses TRBV27 and TRBJ2-5, with 7 bases that match TRBD2. Trimming took 3 bases from V and 4 from J; bases not matched to a gene: 11. The germline V gene has CDR1 MNHEY and CDR2 SMNVEV (reference sequence). The CDR3 is 16 residues long. This CDR3 reads CASSLSGWGGAETQYF. CDR3 DNA: TGTGCCAGCAGTTTGTCTGGGTGGGGGGGAGCAGAGACCCAGTACTTC.

In the case of this clonotype: A much larger clone is a single base away; this may be a read error. The rearrangement joins TRBV12-3 or TRBV12-4 to TRBJ1-4, with D unclear. CDR3 length: 15 amino acids. CDR3 residues: CASSFSTGLNGKLFF. As DNA, the CDR3 is TGTGCCAGCAGTTTTAGTACCGGACTTAATGGAAAACTGTTTTTT.

CDR3 amino acids: CSVEGGDEQYF. Here the CDR3 DNA reads TGCAGCGTTGAAGGCGGGGACGAGCAGTACTTC. V is TRBV29-1 and J is TRBJ2-7; the D gene is possibly TRBD2 (6 bases). The CDR3 runs 11 residues. Germline assignment: CDR1 SQVTM and CDR2 ANQGSEA. Trimming left V 1 base short and J 5 bases short, with 6 bases between.

This clonotype was observed a few times. The J gene is TRBJ2-3, the V gene TRBV20-1, with D hard to call. Trimming pared 6 bases from V and 2 bases from J, leaving 12 bases between. Germline V gives CDR1 DFQATT, CDR2 SNEGSKA (reference sequence). The CDR3 is 13 residues long. The CDR3 loop reads CSAIYSYTDTQYF. The CDR3 bases are TGCAGTGCCATCTATAGCTACACAGATACGCAGTATTTT.

This clonotype has ten or more counts. V and J are TRBV20-1 and TRBJ1-1, with D hard to call. CDR3 length: 13 residues. V lost 1 base to trimming and J lost 2 bases, with 8 bases between them. The germline V gene encodes CDR1 DFQATT and CDR2 SNEGSKA (reference sequence). The CDR3 is CSARVGGNTEAFF. The CDR3 bases are TGCAGTGCTAGAGTCGGCGGTAACACTGAAGCTTTCTTT.

This clonotype has at least ten counts. This chain links TRBV5-5 with TRBJ2-1; D may be TRBD2 (6 bases). V lost 0 bases to trimming and J lost 10 bases, with 11 bases between them. The V gene's germline CDR1 is SGHKS and CDR2 YYEKEE (reference sequence). CDR3 size: 13 residues. CDR3 region: CASSLVSGEEQFF. The CDR3, as DNA: TGTGCCAGCAGCTTGGTTAGCGGAGAAGAGCAGTTCTTC.

The J gene is TRBJ2-3, the V gene TRBV6-4; tentative D call: TRBD2 (7 bases). Germline CDR1 and CDR2: MRHNA and SNTAGT. The V and J ends lost 2 bases and 2 bases respectively, with 8 bases between them. The CDR3 sequence is 14 residues long. CDR3 loop: CASSDGGATDTQYF. The CDR3 DNA is TGTGCCAGCAGTGACGGGGGGGCCACAGATACGCAGTATTTT.

This clonotype was recorded a few times. This rearrangement joins TRBV12-3 or TRBV12-4 to TRBJ1-1; D not resolved. This CDR3 is built from 15 residues. V was cut by 2 bases and J by 1 base, with 11 bases left in between. The CDR3 here is CASSLNTVGNTEAFF. The CDR3 DNA sequence: TGTGCCAGCAGTTTAAATACGGTTGGGAACACTGAAGCTTTCTTT.

The chain uses TRBV14 and TRBJ1-2; weak D call: TRBD1 (5 bases). The CDR3 contains 13 residues. Germline CDR1 reads SGHDN; CDR2 reads FVKESK. The V end was cut by 0 bases, the J end by 13 bases, with 15 bases between. The CDR3 coding sequence is TGTGCCAGCAGCCAAGACCCCAGGGCCCGTGGCACCTTC. Translation gives CASSQDPRARGTF.

In regard to this clonotype: A much more abundant neighbour one base away suggests this may be a read error. J is TRBJ2-1 and V is TRBV6-1; 9 bases align to TRBD1. Germline values: CDR1 MNHNS, CDR2 SASEGT. V was pared by 7 bases and J by 8 bases, with 6 bases of the junction left unmatched. The CDR3 has 13 residues. CDR3 amino acids: CASIGTGTDEQFF. The CDR3 nucleotides are TGTGCCAGCATTGGGACAGGGACCGATGAGCAGTTCTTC.

The rearrangement links TRBV2 to TRBJ2-3, with a possible D match to TRBD1 (5 bases). V lost 3 bases, J lost 3 bases, and 10 bases lay in between. The CDR3 consists of 14 residues. CDR1 is SNHLY and CDR2 is FYNNEI in the germline V gene. The CDR3 here is CASSDRDWTDTQYF. The CDR3 DNA follows: TGTGCCAGCAGTGACAGGGATTGGACAGATACGCAGTATTTT.